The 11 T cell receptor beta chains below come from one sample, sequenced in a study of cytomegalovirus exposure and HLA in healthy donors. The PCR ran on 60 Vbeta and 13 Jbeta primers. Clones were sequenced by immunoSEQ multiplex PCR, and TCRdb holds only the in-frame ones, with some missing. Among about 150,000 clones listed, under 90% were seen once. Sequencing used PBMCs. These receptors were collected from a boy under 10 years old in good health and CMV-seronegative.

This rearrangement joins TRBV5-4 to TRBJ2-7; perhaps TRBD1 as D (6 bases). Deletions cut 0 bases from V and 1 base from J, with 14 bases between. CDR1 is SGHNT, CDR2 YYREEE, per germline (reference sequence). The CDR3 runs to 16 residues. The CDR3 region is CASSLEQGPLSYEQYF. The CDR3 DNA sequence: TGTGCCAGCAGCTTGGAACAGGGTCCCTTGTCCTACGAGCAGTACTTC.

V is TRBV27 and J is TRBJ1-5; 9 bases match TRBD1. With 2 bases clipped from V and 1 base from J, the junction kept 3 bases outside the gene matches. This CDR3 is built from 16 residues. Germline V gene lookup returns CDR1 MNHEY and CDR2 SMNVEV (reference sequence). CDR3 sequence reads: CASSLVGQGSNQPQHF. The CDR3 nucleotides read TGTGCCAGCAGTTTAGTCGGACAGGGGAGCAATCAGCCCCAGCATTTT.

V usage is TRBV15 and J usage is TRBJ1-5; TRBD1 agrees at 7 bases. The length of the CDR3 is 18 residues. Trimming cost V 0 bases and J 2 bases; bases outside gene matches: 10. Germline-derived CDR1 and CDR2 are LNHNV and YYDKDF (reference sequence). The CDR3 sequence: CATSRDAEGARGNQPQHF. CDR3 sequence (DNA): TGTGCCACCAGCAGAGATGCGGAGGGGGCGAGGGGCAATCAGCCCCAGCATTTT.

The CDR3, as DNA: TGTGCCAGCAGCCAACCAGACAGGGGCACTGAAGCTTTCTTT. Amino acids: CASSQPDRGTEAFF. The rearrangement uses TRBV4-2 and TRBJ1-1; TRBD1 agrees at 8 bases. Trimming took 2 bases from V and 4 from J; bases not matched to a gene: 3. Germline CDR1 is LGHNA and CDR2 is YNFKEQ. This CDR3 has 14 residues.

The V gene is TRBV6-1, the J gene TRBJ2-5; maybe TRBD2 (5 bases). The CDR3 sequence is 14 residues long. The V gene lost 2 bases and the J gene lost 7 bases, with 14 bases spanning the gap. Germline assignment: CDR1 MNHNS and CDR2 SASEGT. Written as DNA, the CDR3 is TGTGCCAGCAGTGAACTGTCCCGAGAGGGGACCCAGTACTTC. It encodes CASSELSREGTQYF.

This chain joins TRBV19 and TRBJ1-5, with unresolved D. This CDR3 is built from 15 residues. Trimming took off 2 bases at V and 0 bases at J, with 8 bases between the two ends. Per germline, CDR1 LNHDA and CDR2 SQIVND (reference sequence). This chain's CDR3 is CASSIIDYSNQPQHF. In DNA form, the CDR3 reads TGTGCCAGTAGTATAATCGACTATAGCAATCAGCCCCAGCATTTT. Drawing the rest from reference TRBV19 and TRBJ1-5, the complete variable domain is DGGITQSPKYLFRKEGQNVTLSCEQNLNHDAMYWYRQDPGQGLRLIYYSQIVNDFQKGDIAEGYSVSREKKESFPLTVTSAQKNPTAFYLCASSIIDYSNQPQHFGDGTRLSIL.

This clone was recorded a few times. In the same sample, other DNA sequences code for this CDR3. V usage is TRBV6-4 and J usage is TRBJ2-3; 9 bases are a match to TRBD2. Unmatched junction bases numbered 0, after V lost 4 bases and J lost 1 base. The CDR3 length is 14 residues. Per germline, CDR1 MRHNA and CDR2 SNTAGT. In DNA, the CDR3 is TGTGCCAGCAGTGGGACTAGCGGCACAGATACGCAGTATTTT. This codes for CASSGTSGTDTQYF.

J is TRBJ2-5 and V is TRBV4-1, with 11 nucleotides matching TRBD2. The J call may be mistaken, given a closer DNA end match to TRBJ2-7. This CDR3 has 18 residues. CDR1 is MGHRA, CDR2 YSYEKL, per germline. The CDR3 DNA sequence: TGCGCCAGCAGCCAAGAAGGCCTAGCGGGGGGATCTGTTTACGAGCAGTACTTC. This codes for CASSQEGLAGGSVYEQYF.

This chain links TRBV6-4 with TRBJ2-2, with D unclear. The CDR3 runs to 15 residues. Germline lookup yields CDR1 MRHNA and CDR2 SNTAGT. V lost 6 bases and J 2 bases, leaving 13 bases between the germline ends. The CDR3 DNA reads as TGTGCCAGCAGGCCGCAGGCAGTAAACACCGGGGAGCTGTTTTTT. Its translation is CASRPQAVNTGELFF.

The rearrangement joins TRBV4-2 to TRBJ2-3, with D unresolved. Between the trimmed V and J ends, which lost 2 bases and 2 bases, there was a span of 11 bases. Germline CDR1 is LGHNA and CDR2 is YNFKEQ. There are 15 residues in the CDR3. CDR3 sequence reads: CASSQTPGNTDTQYF. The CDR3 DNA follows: TGTGCCAGCAGCCAAACCCCGGGTAACACAGATACGCAGTATTTT.

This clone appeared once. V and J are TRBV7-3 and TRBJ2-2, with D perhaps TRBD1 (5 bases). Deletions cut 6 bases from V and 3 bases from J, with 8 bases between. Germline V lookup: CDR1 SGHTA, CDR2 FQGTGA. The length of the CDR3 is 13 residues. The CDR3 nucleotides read TGTGCCAGCAGGGCAGGGTACACCGGGGAGCTGTTTTTT. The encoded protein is CASRAGYTGELFF.